This T cell receptor (beta chain) derives from a study of post-analysis software for immune sequencing data (dated by TCRdb to the mid-2010s). About the full investigation: The recorded disease courses included relapsing-remitting, secondary progressive and progressive-relapsing multiple sclerosis, and some patients had no subtype annotation. A subset of samples was prepared in parallel using single-end sample barcoding, then pooled and co-amplified after Illumina adapter ligation. Patient repertoires were compared against 11 to 12 previously published healthy control repertoires from donors aged about 6 to 25 years.

The protocol used for the library was PCR. Sequencing was carried out with an Illumina HiSeq 2500. To reduce PCR and sequencing biases, unique molecular identifiers were built into the TCR beta cDNA libraries. About 500,000 cDNA molecules were obtained for every 1 to 10 million input T cells, so each molecule roughly corresponded to one T cell. The same protocol used for the earlier healthy control dataset was applied to prepare and sequence the patient libraries. Samples belonging to the same batch were prepared together, multiplexed and sequenced on a shared HiSeq lane. The original methods were these. Raw barcoded reads were processed with MIGEC, and single-read molecular identifier groups were discarded before consensus assembly and CDR3 extraction. Clonotype tables were post-analysed with VDJtools, and diversity was normalized by down-sampling all datasets to the smallest sample size. To correct batch-related cross-sample contamination, repertoire overlap clustering matched CDR3 amino acid sequences but not nucleotide sequences. TCRdb took the public reads, trimmed them with fastp at Q25, ran MiXCR for clone calling and kept in-frame beta chains. Under each unique CDR3 protein, matching rows form one entry showing the most common genes and DNA. The V and J calls and clone size come from TCRdb's table, not from the authors' own analysis. This sample has hundreds of thousands of distinct CDR3 sequences in its table, and 40% to 50% of those were observed once. The leading ten clones occupy roughly 1.7% of the sample.

This clonotype was detected a few times. Its antigen has not been determined. Base qualities are missing; no much larger clone stands one base away. Here is what the overall study found, with its caveats: When samples were clustered directly using the F measure, samples prepared in the same batch co-clustered strongly, which prompted a batch-effect correction. Significantly higher frequencies in patients than in controls were found for about five TRBV segments, including TRBV5-6, TRBV5-1 and TRBV20-1. Multiple sclerosis patients had significantly lower normalized Chao1 diversity than controls, a result that suggests substantial peripheral T-cell clonal expansion. The multiple sclerosis patient group was slightly younger than the control group.

TCR beta repertoires were profiled from peripheral blood of roughly 13 young patients with multiple sclerosis to demonstrate the VDJtools post-analysis software. The multiple sclerosis patients were children and adolescents ranging in age from about 6 to 16 years. Sequences MNHNY (CDR1) and SVGAGI (CDR2) are obtained from the germline V gene (reference sequence). Spanning cysteine to phenylalanine, the CDR3 consists of 13 amino acids. The entry retains the CDR3 DNA only, 39 bases that are in frame from base 1. This sequence was found in a girl between 10 and 17 years old with multiple sclerosis. What was sequenced was blood. The chain links TRBV6-6 with TRBJ2-7; TRBD2 might be the D gene, on 5 matching bases. TRBJ2-5 matches the DNA end more closely, so the J call is doubtful. The DNA reads TGTGCCAGCACCCAGTGGGGAGAGGAGACCCAGTACTTC. This sequence encodes CASTQWGEETQYF.